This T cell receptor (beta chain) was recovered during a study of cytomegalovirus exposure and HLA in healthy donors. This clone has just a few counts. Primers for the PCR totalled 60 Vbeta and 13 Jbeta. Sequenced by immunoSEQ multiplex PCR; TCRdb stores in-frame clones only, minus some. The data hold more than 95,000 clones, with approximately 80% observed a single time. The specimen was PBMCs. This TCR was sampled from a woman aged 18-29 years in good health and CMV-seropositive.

The DNA of the CDR3 is TGTGCCAGTAGTATAAAACAGGGGGATCAGCCCCAGCATTTT. Translated, it gives CASSIKQGDQPQHF. This sequence joins TRBV19 and TRBJ1-5; 8 nucleotides align to TRBD1. CDR1 is LNHDA, CDR2 SQIVND, per germline (reference sequence). This CDR3 is built from 14 residues. Losses at the gene ends were 2 bases for V and 5 bases for J; bases not matched to a gene: 2. Filled out from reference TRBV19 and TRBJ1-5, the complete variable domain reads DGGITQSPKYLFRKEGQNVTLSCEQNLNHDAMYWYRQDPGQGLRLIYYSQIVNDFQKGDIAEGYSVSREKKESFPLTVTSAQKNPTAFYLCASSIKQGDQPQHFGDGTRLSIL.